The text below deals with one T cell receptor beta chain. The antigen is undetermined. CD4+ cell separation produced CD45RA+ naive and CD45RA-negative memory subsets. CDR1 and CDR2 (germline): WNHNN, SYGVQD (reference sequence). Trimming stripped 0 bases from V and 3 bases from J, with 13 bases between. This CDR3 has 16 amino acids. The method was immunoSEQ multiplex PCR; TCRdb's version includes in-frame clones alone and lacks a portion of them. The sample contains about 1 million clones, 75% of which appear only once. The data originate from a study of shared clonotypes between healthy human individuals. Overall study findings and caveats: Donor clonotype sharing was expected to depend on sequencing depth.

Sequencing was done on a sample of memory CD4+ T cells sorted from blood. As to subset: CD45RA-negative fraction. The chain employs TRBV10-1 and TRBJ2-3; no firm D call. The TCR comes from a man between 18 and 29 years old in good health. The CDR3 DNA sequence: TGCGCCAGCAGTGAGTCGAAAGGTGGCTTGACAGATACGCAGTATTTT. Residues: CASSESKGGLTDTQYF.